Sequencing of this T cell receptor beta chain was carried out in a study of T cell responses to AZD1222 COVID-19 vaccine. Regarding the study as a whole: Females made up more of the donors, who were largely white British, and clonal diversity may have come out too low.

The repertoire was sequenced with immunoSEQ multiplex PCR; TCRdb's copy has only in-frame clones and lacks some. Of under 30,000 clones in the sample, about 86% are singletons; the top ten hold 7% to 8.5%. Trimming removed 7 bases at V and 7 bases at J, with 7 bases between. The length of the CDR3 is 9 residues. The V gene's germline CDR1 is GTSNPN and CDR2 SVGIG (reference sequence). Comments on this clone: Its antigen is still unknown.

Sample: peripheral blood, taken 28 days after the second AZD1222 dose. The source of this sequence is an adult who received the AZD1222 COVID-19 vaccine. The chain has TRBV30 and TRBJ1-2, with a tentative D call TRBD1 (5 bases). CDR3 amino acids: CALGVGYTF. The CDR3 nucleotides are TGTGCCTTAGGGGTTGGCTACACCTTC. The full variable domain, completed using reference TRBV30 and TRBJ1-2, is SQTIHQWPATLVQPVGSPLSLECTVEGTSNPNLYWYRQAAGRGLQLLFYSVGIGQISSEVPQNLSASRPQDRQFILSSKKLLLSDSGFYLCALGVGYTFGSGTRLTVV.